This T cell receptor beta chain was recorded in a study of radiation and T cells in renal cell carcinoma. Regarding the study as a whole: Tumor samples were small regions of around 0.91 g.

Germline V gives CDR1 LNHDA, CDR2 SQIVND (reference sequence). V shed 11 bases and J shed 13 bases, with 17 bases lying between them. The CDR3 sequence is 11 residues long. Libraries were prepared by immunoSEQ multiplex PCR; TCRdb keeps only in-frame clonotypes and omits some of them. The data show around 18,000 clones, with more than 55% seen just once and approximately 10% held by the top ten. Treatment denoted: treatment-naive control, cytoreductive nephrectomy. The patient's renal cell carcinoma had clear cell pathology. Sequenced control tumors were from about 11 males and a few females, median age roughly 50. Regarding this clone: Its specificity is not known.

The chain links TRBV19 to TRBJ1-4; a weak D match, TRBD1 (5 bases). The specimen comprised tumor tissue, sampled from a patient whose treatment was nephrectomy without radiotherapy. The clonotype comes from a man aged 35 to 55 with renal cell carcinoma. CDR3 loop: CASRGGERLFF. The CDR3 DNA reads TGTGCCTCTCGCGGGGGGGAGAGACTGTTTTTT.